The subject of this entry is one T cell receptor beta chain. Participants, about 18 to 95 years old, spanned approximately 25 US areas. CDR1 SGHTA and CDR2 FQGTGA come from the germline V gene. V was cut by 4 bases and J by 4 bases, with 10 bases left in between. This CDR3 has 13 amino acids. The source of the sample is a study of blood T cell repertoires in COVID-19. The repertoire was sequenced with immunoSEQ multiplex PCR; TCRdb's copy has only in-frame clones and lacks some. Seen here are 250,000 to 350,000 clones, over 75% observed once, and the top ten hold roughly 5.2%. This clonotype was obtained from a woman younger than 45 who had recovered from COVID-19. The chain is built from TRBV7-3 and TRBJ1-2, with no clear D. Sequences were obtained from PBMCs or T cells enriched from blood (not recorded which). CDR3 bases: TGTGCCAGCAGCTCAGAGGTCGGCTATGGCTACACCTTC. It specifies CASSSEVGYGYTF.